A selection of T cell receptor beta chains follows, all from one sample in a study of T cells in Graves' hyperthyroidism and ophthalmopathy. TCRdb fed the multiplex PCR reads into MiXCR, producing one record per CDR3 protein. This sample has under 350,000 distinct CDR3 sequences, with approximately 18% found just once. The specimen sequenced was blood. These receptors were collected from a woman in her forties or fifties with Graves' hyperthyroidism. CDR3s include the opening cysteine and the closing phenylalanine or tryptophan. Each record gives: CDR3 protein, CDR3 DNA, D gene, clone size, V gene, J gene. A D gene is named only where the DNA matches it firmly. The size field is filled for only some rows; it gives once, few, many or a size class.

CDR3 protein: CASSDRGNEQFF; CDR3 DNA: TGTGCCAGCAGTGATCGGGGGAATGAGCAGTTCTTC; D gene: NA; clone size: many; V gene: TRBV2; J gene: TRBJ2-1
CDR3 protein: CASTLGAGELFF; CDR3 DNA: TGTGCCAGTACCCTAGGGGCCGGGGAGCTGTTTTTT; D gene: NA; clone size: NA; V gene: TRBV19; J gene: TRBJ2-2
CDR3 protein: CASSPLGLAGYNEQFF; CDR3 DNA: TGTGCCAGCAGTCCACTAGGACTAGCGGGTTACAATGAGCAGTTCTTC; D gene: TRBD2; clone size: many; V gene: TRBV28; J gene: TRBJ2-1
CDR3 protein: CASRPTGSTEAFF; CDR3 DNA: TGTGCCAGCAGGCCTACAGGGTCCACTGAAGCTTTCTTT; D gene: NA; clone size: NA; V gene: TRBV5-4; J gene: TRBJ1-1
CDR3 protein: CAWSTQLNTEAFF; CDR3 DNA: TGTGCCTGGAGCACCCAACTGAACACTGAAGCTTTCTTT; D gene: NA; clone size: many; V gene: TRBV30; J gene: TRBJ1-1
CDR3 protein: CASRREVAGELFF; CDR3 DNA: TGTGCCAGCAGGAGGGAAGTGGCCGGGGAGCTGTTTTTT; D gene: NA; clone size: NA; V gene: TRBV6-1; J gene: TRBJ2-2
CDR3 protein: CAIRRQGTGTDTQYF; CDR3 DNA: TGTGCCATCAGGCGACAGGGGACGGGGACAGATACGCAGTATTTT; D gene: TRBD1; clone size: once; V gene: TRBV10-3; J gene: TRBJ2-3
CDR3 protein: CASSQSNSGNTIYF; CDR3 DNA: TGTGCCAGCAGCCAAAGCAACTCTGGAAACACCATATATTTT; D gene: NA; clone size: NA; V gene: TRBV3-1; J gene: TRBJ1-3
CDR3 protein: CASSYGTGEVRNQPQHF; CDR3 DNA: TGTGCCAGCAGCTACGGGACAGGGGAGGTTCGAAATCAGCCCCAGCATTTT; D gene: TRBD1; clone size: many; V gene: TRBV6-1; J gene: TRBJ1-5
CDR3 protein: CASGQVQGVDTNYGYTF; CDR3 DNA: TGTGCCAGCGGACAAGTACAGGGGGTCGATACTAACTATGGCTACACCTTC; D gene: TRBD1; clone size: NA; V gene: TRBV11-2; J gene: TRBJ1-2
CDR3 protein: CASSPGQGGRNEQYF; CDR3 DNA: TGTGCCAGCAGCCCGGGACAGGGGGGAAGGAACGAGCAGTACTTC; D gene: TRBD1; clone size: many; V gene: TRBV7-9; J gene: TRBJ2-7
CDR3 protein: CASSPRNTEAFF; CDR3 DNA: TGTGCCAGCAGCCCCAGGAACACTGAAGCTTTCTTT; D gene: NA; clone size: many; V gene: TRBV12-3/TRBV12-4; J gene: TRBJ1-1
CDR3 protein: CASGRGAKETQYF; CDR3 DNA: TGTGCCAGTGGCCGAGGGGCAAAGGAGACCCAGTACTTC; D gene: NA; clone size: many; V gene: TRBV7-9; J gene: TRBJ2-5
CDR3 protein: CASGSQPGGDEQFF; CDR3 DNA: TGTGCCAGCGGCTCTCAACCAGGGGGAGATGAGCAGTTCTTC; D gene: TRBD1; clone size: few; V gene: TRBV7-3; J gene: TRBJ2-1
CDR3 protein: CSPSQDEKLFF; CDR3 DNA: TGCAGCCCATCCCAGGATGAAAAACTGTTTTTT; D gene: NA; clone size: NA; V gene: TRBV20-1; J gene: TRBJ1-4
CDR3 protein: CASSSSPTGPSYEQYF; CDR3 DNA: TGTGCCAGCAGTTCCTCCCCGACTGGACCCTCCTACGAGCAGTACTTC; D gene: NA; clone size: NA; V gene: TRBV6-1; J gene: TRBJ2-7
CDR3 protein: CAISESTGQPNQPQHF; CDR3 DNA: TGTGCCATCAGTGAGTCGACGGGACAGCCCAATCAGCCCCAGCATTTT; D gene: TRBD1; clone size: few; V gene: TRBV10-3; J gene: TRBJ1-5
CDR3 protein: CASRPRGRNEKLFF; CDR3 DNA: TGTGCCAGCAGGCCCCGGGGAAGGAATGAAAAACTGTTTTTT; D gene: NA; clone size: few; V gene: TRBV27; J gene: TRBJ1-4
CDR3 protein: CASSLSPSSYNEQFF; CDR3 DNA: TGCGCCAGCAGCTTGAGTCCTAGCTCCTACAATGAGCAGTTCTTC; D gene: NA; clone size: many; V gene: TRBV5-1; J gene: TRBJ2-1
CDR3 protein: CASSELIGINQPQHF; CDR3 DNA: TGTGCCAGCAGTGAATTGATAGGGATCAATCAGCCCCAGCATTTT; D gene: NA; clone size: NA; V gene: TRBV13; J gene: TRBJ1-5
CDR3 protein: CASILRQGAGNTIYF; CDR3 DNA: TGTGCCAGCATCCTTCGACAGGGGGCAGGAAACACCATATATTTT; D gene: TRBD1; clone size: NA; V gene: TRBV12-3/TRBV12-4; J gene: TRBJ1-3
CDR3 protein: CASAGVRDEQFF; CDR3 DNA: TGTGCCAGCGCGGGGGTAAGGGATGAGCAGTTCTTC; D gene: TRBD2; clone size: few; V gene: TRBV6-1; J gene: TRBJ2-1